This T cell receptor beta chain was sequenced in a study of blood T cell repertoires in COVID-19. Here immunoSEQ multiplex PCR was the method, and the copy in TCRdb shows in-frame clones only, minus some. The sample includes fewer than 250,000 clones, around 85% of them seen just once. This clone has a single count. Germline assignment: CDR1 DFQATT and CDR2 SNEGSKA (reference sequence). The CDR3 has 15 amino acids. Losses at the gene ends were 3 bases for V and 6 bases for J; bases not matched to a gene: 9. The material sequenced was peripheral blood. This sequence was found in a man aged 35 to 55 with acute or convalescent COVID-19. The V call is TRBV20-1, the J call TRBJ2-3, with 10 bases matching TRBD1. In DNA, the CDR3 is TGCAGTGCTAGTGGGGACAGGGGCCATTTGGATACGCAGTATTTT. As protein: CSASGDRGHLDTQYF.